Below, one TCR beta chain is given with its context. What antigen it recognizes has not been identified. There are no base qualities to consult, and no much larger clone falls within one base. This sample is drawn from a study of blood T cell repertoires in COVID-19 (dated by TCRdb to about 2020). Study-wide context: Samples covering the acute and convalescent phases of COVID-19 were provided by collaborators in the United States, Italy and Spain. The prospective study material was composed of cDNA or gDNA derived from T cells, B-cell-depleted T cells, or PBMCs. Subjects who had been exposed to COVID-19, were actively infected with it, or had recovered from it provided the deeply sampled blood TCRbeta repertoires that made up the dataset. The repertoires were released in a freely available public database intended as a resource for research on the immune response to SARS-CoV-2. Samples came from the ongoing ImmuneRACE study (first 160 participants) plus 1,254 subjects from 6 global collaborators. The sample metadata nearly always contained a de-identified subject ID, COVID-19 status, age in years and sex. Where HLA class I and class II types were available, the types were taken from metadata supplied by the sample provider, not from assay-based typing. What the work shows at the level of the full study, not this receptor alone: Clinical and demographic metadata were provided uncurated, with the amount varying by source and participant.

TCRbeta CDR3 regions were amplified from genomic DNA using the immunoSEQ Assay, a bias-controlled multiplex PCR. Processing in the source paper ran as follows. The number of nucleated cells in each sample was estimated from the amplification of reference gene primers within the assay. Sequence reads were collapsed and filtered to measure the absolute abundance of every unique TCRbeta CDR3 rearrangement. For each sample, productive Simpson clonality was calculated by taking the square root of Simpson's diversity index across productive rearrangements. The table was pulled from immuneACCESS by TCRdb, which kept in-frame rearrangements only. Such tables lose some clones; where checked, under half of the loss comes from unresolved V genes, and the rest has no known cause. D and trimming come from the DNA, and the V and J calls and clone size come from that table. For this sample the table gives more than 85,000 clones, of which about four fifths were detected only once. The ten largest clones capture around a tenth of the sample.

Whole blood was collected in K2EDTA tubes by collaborating institutions according to the institutions' own protocols. For TCRbeta analysis, collaborators shipped samples in one of three forms: frozen whole blood, isolated PBMCs, or DNA extracted from either of those sample types. CDR1 SGDLS and CDR2 YYNGEE are derived from the germline V gene. V ends up 0 bases short and J 4 bases short, with an unmatched junction base count of 3. The CDR3 covers 15 residues, taking in both the cysteine and the phenylalanine. Kept here is only the CDR3 DNA, which spans 45 bases and is read in frame from base 1. The sequencing input was peripheral blood. The chain links TRBV9 with TRBJ2-3; 9 bases in the middle match TRBD2. The origin of this receptor is a woman between 65 and 79 years old with acute or convalescent COVID-19. Here the CDR3 is given as CASSVASGASDTQYF. The nucleotides read TGTGCCAGCAGCGTAGCTAGCGGGGCCTCAGATACGCAGTATTTT.